Each of the 26 T cell receptor beta chains below was sequenced from the same sample in a study of shared clonotypes between healthy human individuals. Repertoires were generated with immunoSEQ multiplex PCR, while TCRdb's copy carries only in-frame clones and drops some. The sample lists 2 million to 2.5 million clones, 85% to 95% occurring once. The sample was naive CD4+ T cells from PBMCs. As to subset: CD45RA+ positively selected. The receptors shown here come from a man between 18 and 29 years old in good health. Some clones in this sample may be carry-over from other donors' samples.

This clone was seen a single time. J is TRBJ1-1 and V is TRBV25-1; 8 bases are shared with TRBD1. CDR1 MGHDK and CDR2 SYGVNS come from the germline V gene. Trimming removed 6 bases from V and 3 bases from J; junction bases left unmatched: 6. The CDR3 spans 14 residues. CDR3 protein: CASRKTGGDTEAFF. In DNA, the CDR3 is TGTGCCAGCAGAAAAACAGGGGGTGACACTGAAGCTTTCTTT.

V usage is TRBV11-2 and J usage is TRBJ1-5; D is possibly TRBD1 (6 bases). Deletions cut 3 bases from V and 10 bases from J, with 16 bases between. The CDR3 extends over 14 amino acids. Per germline, CDR1 SGHAT and CDR2 FQNNGV. This CDR3 reads CASSFMSQGSPQHF. As DNA, the CDR3 is TGTGCCAGCAGCTTTATGTCGCAGGGGTCCCCCCAGCATTTT.

The chain combines TRBV6-5 with TRBJ2-7; D gene unclear. Germline CDR1 is MNHEY and CDR2 is SVGAGI. V gave up 2 bases and J gave up 2 bases, with 13 bases separating them. This CDR3 has 15 amino acids. The CDR3 is CASSYKPRSTYEQYF. The CDR3, as DNA: TGTGCCAGCAGTTACAAGCCAAGGAGCACCTACGAGCAGTACTTC.

The chain uses TRBV28 and TRBJ2-5; TRBD2 agrees at 14 bases. The ends lost 5 bases at V and 5 bases at J; junction bases unmatched: 22. The length of the CDR3 is 21 residues. Germline-derived CDR1 and CDR2 are MDHEN and SYDVKM. Written as DNA, the CDR3 is TGTGCCAGCAGTCGCATGAGACTAGCGGGAGGGAGTCTCTCTGGTCGGGAGACCCAGTACTTC. Translating it yields CASSRMRLAGGSLSGRETQYF.

The gene calls are TRBV9 and TRBJ2-7; 8 nucleotides match TRBD1. Germline CDR1 SGDLS, CDR2 YYNGEE. The CDR3 sequence is 15 residues long. J lost 6 bases, V lost 4 bases, and 12 bases had no gene match. The CDR3 protein is CASSTLGQGWGEQYF. The CDR3 DNA follows: TGTGCCAGCAGCACCTTAGGACAGGGTTGGGGCGAGCAGTACTTC.

The CDR3 region has the DNA TGTGCCAGCACCCCGGGGATCAAGAACACTGAAGCTTTCTTT. This sequence encodes CASTPGIKNTEAFF. V gene TRBV28 combines with J gene TRBJ1-1, with D hard to call. V lost 7 bases and J lost 1, with 13 bases in between. The CDR3 extends over 14 amino acids. Germline loops: CDR1 MDHEN, CDR2 SYDVKM.

The chain recombines TRBV27 with TRBJ2-1; 12 bases are a match to TRBD2. The CDR3 is 21 residues long. The V and J ends lost 4 bases and 1 base, in that order; junction bases with no gene match: 17. Germline V CDR1 and CDR2: MNHEY, SMNVEV (reference sequence). CDR3 amino acids: CASSSTLLAGGPIRSYNEQFF. In DNA, the CDR3 is TGTGCCAGCAGTTCGACCCTCCTAGCGGGAGGGCCGATCCGATCCTACAATGAGCAGTTCTTC.

Worth noting for this clone: The junction shows a germline mismatch at one end, possibly a read error. The rearrangement uses TRBV10-3 and TRBJ1-2; D is ambiguous. Germline V gene data show CDR1 as ENHRY and CDR2 as SYGVKD. This CDR3 comprises 11 residues. CDR3 DNA sequence: TGTGCCATCAGTGATAACAATGGCTACACCTTC. Translation: CAISDNNGYTF.

The chain joins TRBV18 to TRBJ2-1; TRBD1 matches 9 bases. In germline, CDR1 is KGHSH, CDR2 LQKENI. V lost 5 bases, J lost 10 bases, and 6 bases stayed unmatched. The CDR3 consists of 13 residues. The CDR3 DNA is TGTGCCAGCTCAGCGGGACAGGGTTGGGAGCAGTTCTTC. Its protein is CASSAGQGWEQFF.

This chain's CDR3 is CASSPLDRGETQYF. The CDR3 DNA is TGTGCCAGCAGCCCACTGGACAGGGGGGAGACCCAGTACTTC. The J gene is TRBJ2-5, the V gene TRBV11-2, with 10 positions matching TRBD1. The length of the CDR3 is 14 residues. Germline values: CDR1 SGHAT, CDR2 FQNNGV. Trimming at V came to 5 bases and at J to 5 bases, leaving 5 bases not matched to a gene.

The chain carries TRBV5-1 and TRBJ2-2, with D perhaps matching TRBD1 (7 bases). CDR3 size: 17 residues. V gave up 4 bases and J gave up 0 bases, with 16 bases separating them. Per the germline V gene, CDR1 is SGHRS and CDR2 is YFSETQ. DNA of the CDR3: TGCGCCAGCAGCCCCCAGGGGGGACAGACGAACACCGGGGAGCTGTTTTTT. Protein: CASSPQGGQTNTGELFF.

The chain has TRBV11-2 and TRBJ2-3; no firm D call. Germline CDR1 reads SGHAT; CDR2 reads FQNNGV. V lost 3 bases to trimming and J lost 0 bases, with 7 bases between them. The CDR3 has 14 residues. The CDR3, as DNA: TGTGCCAGCAGCTTGCGTAAAAGCACAGATACGCAGTATTTT. Its translation: CASSLRKSTDTQYF.

The rearrangement uses TRBV5-1 and TRBJ2-5; TRBD2 matches at 14 bases. Germline V CDR1 and CDR2: SGHRS, YFSETQ. The CDR3 extends over 15 amino acids. V lost 4 bases to trimming and J lost 3 bases; unmatched junction nucleotides: 2. The CDR3 spells CASSQGLAGEETQYF. The CDR3 DNA reads as TGCGCCAGCAGCCAGGGACTAGCGGGAGAAGAGACCCAGTACTTC.

The chain recombines TRBV30 with TRBJ2-3, with TRBD2 as a possible D gene (6 bases). Trimming cost V 3 bases and J 7 bases, with 14 bases left between them. Germline V lookup: CDR1 GTSNPN, CDR2 SVGIG (reference sequence). The CDR3 runs to 13 residues. The DNA for the CDR3 is TGTGCCTGGAGCGGAGGGTATGGAAATACGCAGTATTTT. Its protein is CAWSGGYGNTQYF.

This clone has only one observation. This rearrangement joins TRBV28 to TRBJ2-1, with D perhaps being TRBD1 or TRBD2 (5 bases each). The ends were cut back, 8 bases at V and 7 bases at J, with 12 bases in the middle. The CDR3 extends over 12 amino acids. The germline gives CDR1 MDHEN, CDR2 SYDVKM. CDR3: CASSPWGNEQFF. CDR3 nucleotides: TGTGCCAGCTCACCCTGGGGGAATGAGCAGTTCTTC.

The chain joins TRBV28 to TRBJ1-4, with D unclear. Germline V gene data show CDR1 as MDHEN and CDR2 as SYDVKM. The CDR3 is 14 residues long. Trimming took 3 bases from V and 2 from J, leaving 7 bases between them. The CDR3 loop reads CASSLTDTNEKLFF. The CDR3 DNA is TGTGCCAGCAGTTTGACGGATACTAATGAAAAACTGTTTTTT.

V usage is TRBV5-6 and J usage is TRBJ2-1; D is uncertain. CDR1 is SGHDT, CDR2 YYEEEE, per germline. The V gene lost 0 bases and the J gene lost 10 bases, with 11 bases spanning the gap. This CDR3 contains 13 residues. CDR3 protein: CASSLEILREQFF. The CDR3 DNA reads TGTGCCAGCAGCTTGGAAATTTTAAGGGAGCAGTTCTTC.

Note on this clone: Other nucleotide sequences from this sample produce the same CDR3. V usage is TRBV7-3 and J usage is TRBJ1-1, with D perhaps matching TRBD1 (5 bases). With 2 bases removed from V and 5 bases from J, the gap between germline ends came to 9 bases. The V gene's germline CDR1 is SGHTA and CDR2 FQGTGA. The CDR3 has 13 residues. CDR3: CASSLGQSTEAFF. The CDR3, as DNA: TGTGCCAGCAGCTTAGGACAAAGTACTGAAGCTTTCTTT.

The chain links TRBV6-1 to TRBJ2-7, with D possibly being TRBD2 (5 bases). From germline, CDR1 is MNHNS and CDR2 SASEGT. This CDR3 contains 14 residues. With 7 bases removed from V and 5 bases from J, the gap between germline ends came to 18 bases. The CDR3 region has the DNA TGTGCCAGCATGCGGGCGCCGAGTGGGCACGAGCAGTACTTC. Translating it yields CASMRAPSGHEQYF.

This chain uses TRBV27 with TRBJ2-6, with TRBD1 matching over 9 bases. This CDR3 contains 17 residues. V dropped 4 bases and J dropped 4; count of bases not matched to a gene: 8. Germline CDR1 and CDR2: MNHEY and SMNVEV (reference sequence). The chain's CDR3 is CASSSDRDRAGANVLTF. The DNA of the CDR3 is TGTGCCAGCAGTTCGGACCGGGACAGGGCGGGGGCCAACGTCCTGACTTTC.

V and J are TRBV7-5 and TRBJ2-5; TRBD2, the table's D call, lacks a check against the DNA. TRBV7-5 constitutes a pseudogene. CDR3 length: 14 amino acids. CDR3: CARIRNGVSETQYF. The CDR3 DNA reads TGTGCCAGAATCCGTAACGGGGTGTCCGAGACCCAGTACTTC.

The chain combines TRBV19 with TRBJ1-1; 8 bases agree with TRBD1. This CDR3 has 15 residues. Trimming took 4 bases from V and 1 from J; bases not matched to a gene: 5. CDR1 is LNHDA, CDR2 SQIVND, per germline (reference sequence). The CDR3 sequence is CASSRQGLGNTEAFF. In DNA, the CDR3 is TGTGCCAGTAGTAGACAGGGGCTGGGGAACACTGAAGCTTTCTTT.

This chain joins TRBV10-3 and TRBJ2-7; 8 bases match TRBD1. This CDR3 contains 15 residues. J was trimmed by 4 bases and V by 1 base; bases with no gene match: 6. Germline CDR1 and CDR2: ENHRY and SYGVKD. The CDR3 DNA sequence: TGTGCCATCAGTGAGTACGGCCAGGGGGCTTACGAGCAGTACTTC. Translation: CAISEYGQGAYEQYF.

The chain uses TRBV6-1 and TRBJ1-2; tentative D call: TRBD1 (6 bases). With 4 bases removed from V and 5 bases from J, the gap between germline ends came to 17 bases. The CDR3 is 15 residues long. Looked up from germline, CDR1 is MNHNS and CDR2 is SASEGT. The CDR3 spells CASSASQQGVYGYTF. CDR3 nucleotides: TGTGCCAGCAGTGCGAGCCAACAGGGAGTTTATGGCTACACCTTC.

The CDR3 spells CASSESGSGRSGELFF. The CDR3 DNA reads TGTGCCAGCAGTGAATCCGGGAGCGGGAGATCCGGGGAGCTGTTTTTT. V gene TRBV2 combines with J gene TRBJ2-2; 8 bases are shared with TRBD2. The V gene's germline CDR1 is SNHLY and CDR2 FYNNEI. This CDR3 comprises 16 residues. The V segment lost 2 bases and the J segment 6 bases; nucleotides outside the gene matches: 8.

The rearrangement links TRBV2 to TRBJ2-6, with TRBD1 identical over 9 bases. The CDR3 consists of 15 residues. CDR1 is SNHLY, CDR2 FYNNEI, per germline. J was trimmed by 1 base and V by 8 bases; bases with no gene match: 3. The CDR3 protein is CASAQGASGANVLTF. DNA of the CDR3: TGTGCCAGCGCACAGGGGGCTTCTGGGGCCAACGTCCTGACTTTC.